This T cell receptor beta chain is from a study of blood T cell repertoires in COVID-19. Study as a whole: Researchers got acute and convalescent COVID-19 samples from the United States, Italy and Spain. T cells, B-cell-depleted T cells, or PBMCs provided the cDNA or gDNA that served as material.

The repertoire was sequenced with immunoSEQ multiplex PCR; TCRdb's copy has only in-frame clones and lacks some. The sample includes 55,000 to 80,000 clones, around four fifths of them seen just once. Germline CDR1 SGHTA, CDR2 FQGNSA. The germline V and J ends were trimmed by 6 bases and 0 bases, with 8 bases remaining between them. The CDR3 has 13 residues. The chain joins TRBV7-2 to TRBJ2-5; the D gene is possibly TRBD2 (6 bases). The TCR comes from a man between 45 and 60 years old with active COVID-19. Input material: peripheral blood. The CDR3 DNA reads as TGTGCCAGCAGATGGGGGGACCAAGAGACCCAGTACTTC. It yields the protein CASRWGDQETQYF.